This T cell receptor (beta chain) originates from a study of patients and donors after allogeneic stem cell transplantation. Germline-derived CDR1 and CDR2 are MGHDK and SYGVNS. CDR3 length: 14 residues. V dropped 4 bases and J dropped 3; count of bases not matched to a gene: 5. TCRdb redid the calling of the RT-PCR reads with MiXCR, one entry per CDR3 protein. This sample has approximately 140,000 distinct CDR3 sequences, with approximately 37% found just once. Input material: blood, either unsorted or a sorted T cell fraction (not recorded which). This chain joins TRBV25-1 and TRBJ1-1; TRBD1 agrees at 7 bases. The clonotype originates from a human donor who was either an allogeneic HSCT recipient or a stem cell or donor lymphocyte infusion donor (not recorded which). It is not recorded whose cells these are; they may come from a transplant donor. The CDR3 loop reads CASSAFTGDTEAFF. CDR3 in DNA: TGTGCCAGCAGTGCCTTTACAGGGGACACTGAAGCTTTCTTT. Complete variable domain (other parts from reference TRBV25-1 and TRBJ1-1): EADIYQTPRYLVIGTGKKITLECSQTMGHDKMYWYQQDPGMELHLIHYSYGVNSTEKGDLSSESTVSRIRTEHFPLTLESARPSHTSQYLCASSAFTGDTEAFFGQGTRLTVV.